In its sample, the clone carrying this T cell receptor beta chain was seen a few times. Its antigen is unknown. The CDR3 consists of 14 residues. J was trimmed by 7 bases and V by 4 bases; bases with no gene match: 7. The source of the sample is a study of response to subunit inactivated influenza vaccine. TCRdb reprocessed the RT-PCR reads via MiXCR and lists one record per CDR3 protein. Among about 500,000 distinct CDR3 sequences listed, approximately 15% were seen once. Study-wide results and limits: The authors offered the suggestion that each seasonal influenza vaccination recruits few new T cells.

This chain connects TRBV12-3 or TRBV12-4 to TRBJ1-1; 9 bases line up with TRBD1. The sequences come from CD4+ T cells sorted from PBMCs, collected 23 months after vaccination. The receptor's source is a man aged 50-75 years who received an inactivated influenza vaccine. CDR3 loop: CASSSWTGEIEAFF. Here the CDR3 DNA reads TGTGCCAGCAGTTCGTGGACAGGGGAAATTGAAGCTTTCTTT.